One and the same sample provided the 8 T cell receptor beta chains below, sequenced in a study of identical twins. TCRdb independently ran MiXCR on the 5' RACE reads; one entry per CDR3 protein. The repertoire has 420,000 or so distinct CDR3 sequences, approximately 18% of them found once; the top ten carry 9.5% to 15%. What was sequenced was naive T cells sorted from blood. The receptors derive from a middle-aged man in good health.

The chain couples TRBV4-3 to TRBJ1-2; tentatively, D is TRBD1 (5 bases). Germline CDR1 LGHNA, CDR2 YSLEER. The V and J ends lost 0 bases and 7 bases respectively, with 15 bases between them. The length of the CDR3 is 15 residues. The CDR3 DNA reads as TGCGCCAGCAGCCAAGACTACGGGGCCTTCGGTGGCTACACCTTC. Translation gives CASSQDYGAFGGYTF.

The chain carries TRBV28 and TRBJ1-1; perhaps TRBD1 as D (6 bases). The V and J ends lost 10 bases and 0 bases respectively, with 15 bases between them. Germline V gives CDR1 MDHEN, CDR2 SYDVKM. The CDR3 length is 14 residues. The CDR3: CATGGPGMNTEAFF. CDR3 DNA: TGTGCCACGGGGGGGCCAGGGATGAACACTGAAGCTTTCTTT.

V is TRBV12-3 or TRBV12-4 and J is TRBJ1-1, with D possibly matching TRBD1 (5 bases). The V gene lost 3 bases and the J gene lost 11 bases, with 13 bases spanning the gap. The CDR3 totals 12 residues. The CDR3 DNA is TGTGCCAGCAGTTTCCAGGGAAGGGGCGCTTTCTTT. This encodes CASSFQGRGAFF.

This chain uses TRBV6-5 with TRBJ1-6; D remains unclear. The CDR3 covers 15 residues. Germline V gene data show CDR1 as MNHEY and CDR2 as SVGAGI. The germline V and J ends were trimmed by 0 bases and 5 bases, with 8 bases remaining between them. The CDR3 reads CASSYSRRDNSPLHF. The DNA for the CDR3 is TGTGCCAGCAGTTACTCTCGACGCGATAATTCACCCCTCCACTTT.

This clonotype was seen a handful of times. CDR3 residues: CATRIAGSTDTQYF. DNA of the CDR3: TGTGCCACCCGTATAGCGGGGTCCACAGATACGCAGTATTTT. The chain combines TRBV12-3 or TRBV12-4 with TRBJ2-3, with TRBD2 matching 8 bases. V lost 10 bases to trimming and J lost 2 bases; unmatched junction nucleotides: 8. The CDR3 runs 14 residues.

This clonotype was found a few times. This chain links TRBV7-9 with TRBJ1-2; D not certain. The V gene lost 3 bases and the J gene lost 4 bases, with 12 bases spanning the gap. The CDR3 extends over 14 amino acids. Germline CDR1 and CDR2: SEHNR and FQNEAQ (reference sequence). DNA of the CDR3: TGTGCCAGCAGCTTGGGCGGTGGCGCCTATGGCTACACCTTC. This gives the protein CASSLGGGAYGYTF. Based on the CDR3 plus reference TRBV7-9 and TRBJ1-2, the full variable domain is DTGVSQNPRHKITKRGQNVTFRCDPISEHNRLYWYRQTLGQGPEFLTYFQNEAQLEKSRLLSDRFSAERPKGSFSTLEIQRTEQGDSAMYLCASSLGGGAYGYTFGSGTRLTVV.

This clonotype was picked up many times. The rearrangement joins TRBV4-2 to TRBJ2-3, with 8 bases aligning to TRBD2. V dropped 3 bases and J dropped 2; count of bases not matched to a gene: 4. The CDR3 sequence is 15 residues long. Germline values: CDR1 LGHNA, CDR2 YNFKEQ. As DNA, the CDR3 is TGTGCCAGCAGCCACCCGCGGGGGGTCACAGATACGCAGTATTTT. It specifies CASSHPRGVTDTQYF.

This clonotype has just a few counts. The gene calls are TRBV12-3 or TRBV12-4 and TRBJ1-5; D is undetermined. The CDR3 covers 18 residues. V lost 10 bases and J 2 bases, leaving 27 bases between the germline ends. CDR3 in amino acids: CATRIGMETLWGNQPQHF. In DNA form, the CDR3 reads TGTGCCACCCGGATCGGGATGGAGACCTTGTGGGGCAATCAGCCCCAGCATTTT.